The T cell receptor (beta chain) described here comes from a study of T cells in Graves' hyperthyroidism and ophthalmopathy. Study-level background: Blood was drawn when the patient was first diagnosed and still untreated.

Researchers took RNA transcripts and amplified the TCR beta CDR3 regions from them. HTBI primers drove first-round RT-PCR of the TCR CDR3. One entry per CDR3 protein results from TCRdb running MiXCR on the multiplex PCR reads. The sample holds approximately 610,000 distinct CDR3 sequences, over 12% seen once. After removal of 6 bases from V and 4 bases from J, the junction contained 7 bases not matched to a gene. From germline, CDR1 is SNHLY and CDR2 FYNNEI. The CDR3 is 14 residues long. Overall study findings and caveats: Through a model of 13 V-J features, ophthalmopathy was separated from stable hyperthyroidism. Blood also contained most expanded thyroid clonotypes above 0.001.

Details on this clonotype: The antigen remains unidentified.

Source material: blood. The V and J genes are TRBV2 and TRBJ1-1, with TRBD1 matching over 8 bases. This receptor was obtained from a woman aged 40 to 49 with Graves' ophthalmopathy. The CDR3, as DNA: TGTGCCAGCAGAGTCAGGGGGCAAATCACTGAAGCTTTCTTT. It codes for CASRVRGQITEAFF.